One sample yielded the 9 T cell receptor beta chains listed below, sequenced in a study of T cells expressing NK-cell markers (TCRdb year 2020). Library prep was done by 5' RACE. Sequenced on an Illumina HiSeq 2000. Following TCRdb reprocessing, every CDR3 protein sequence forms one entry, and DNA is not provided. This sample's listing comprises over 350,000 distinct CDR3 sequences. Clones ranked in the top ten supply roughly 10% of the sample. The specimen sequenced was blood T cells: a sorted CD56 or NKG2C T cell subset, CD4+ or CD8+ T cells, or bulk PBMC T cells (not recorded which). The receptors originated from a woman between 45 and 65 years old in good health. Donor details come from another sample of the same person, matched by shared clones.

This chain uses TRBV18 with TRBJ1-1. From germline, CDR1 is KGHSH and CDR2 LQKENI. The CDR3 is made up of 13 amino acids. The CDR3 is CASSRLRDTEAFF.

The chain uses TRBV6-6 and TRBJ1-5; TCRdb lists TRBD1, though no DNA is available to test this call. This CDR3 spans 18 amino acids. Germline V gives CDR1 MNHNY, CDR2 SVGAGI (reference sequence). This CDR3 is CASSATGASIGGNQPQHF.

The rearrangement joins TRBV7-6 to TRBJ2-1. The germline V gene has CDR1 SGHVS and CDR2 FNYEAQ. This CDR3 is 15 amino acids long. Here the CDR3 reads CASRPDPYSYNEQFF.

The chain combines TRBV28 with TRBJ2-1. CDR3 length: 11 amino acids. The germline V gene has CDR1 MDHEN and CDR2 SYDVKM. The CDR3: CASSPMREQFF.

The rearrangement joins TRBV9 to TRBJ2-1; absent DNA, TCRdb's TRBD2 call cannot be checked. The CDR3 length is 17 residues. Germline V gives CDR1 SGDLS, CDR2 YYNGEE. CDR3 in amino acids: CASSVDGTSGIVNEQFF.

The chain is built from TRBV5-1 and TRBJ2-7; as DNA is missing, the TRBD1 call by TCRdb cannot be tested. This CDR3 is 18 amino acids long. Germline CDR1 SGHRS, CDR2 YFSETQ. This chain's CDR3 is CASSLVTGGAGTKPEQYF.

The V call is TRBV5-1, the J call TRBJ2-1; there is no DNA to check the TCRdb D call of TRBD2. This CDR3 has 16 residues. Germline V gene data show CDR1 as SGHRS and CDR2 as YFSETQ. CDR3 sequence: CASSPSSGRPYNEQFF.

The chain has TRBV3-1 and TRBJ2-2; TCRdb selects TRBD1, and the lack of DNA leaves this call unchecked. This CDR3 spans 16 amino acids. CDR1 is LGHDT and CDR2 is YNNKEL in the germline V gene (reference sequence). The CDR3 here is CASSHAGTGNTGELFF.

The chain couples TRBV7-2 to TRBJ1-1. The CDR3 covers 13 residues. The germline gives CDR1 SGHTA, CDR2 FQGNSA. The CDR3 sequence is CASSLGSQAQAFF.